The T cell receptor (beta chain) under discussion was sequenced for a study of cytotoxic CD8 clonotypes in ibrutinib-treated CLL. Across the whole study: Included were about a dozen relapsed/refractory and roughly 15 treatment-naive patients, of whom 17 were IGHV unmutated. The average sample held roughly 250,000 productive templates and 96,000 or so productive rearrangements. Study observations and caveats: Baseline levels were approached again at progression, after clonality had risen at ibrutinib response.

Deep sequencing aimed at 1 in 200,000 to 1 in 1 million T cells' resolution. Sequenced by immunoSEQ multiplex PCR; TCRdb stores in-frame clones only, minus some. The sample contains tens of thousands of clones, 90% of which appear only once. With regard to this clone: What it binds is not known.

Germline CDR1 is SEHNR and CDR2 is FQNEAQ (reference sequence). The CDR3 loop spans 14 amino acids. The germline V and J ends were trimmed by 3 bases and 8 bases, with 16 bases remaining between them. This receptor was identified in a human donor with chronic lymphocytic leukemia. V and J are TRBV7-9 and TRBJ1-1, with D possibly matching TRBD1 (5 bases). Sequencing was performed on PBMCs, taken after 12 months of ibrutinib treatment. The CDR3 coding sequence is TGTGCCAGCAGCTTCCTCACAGGACATACGGAAGCTTTCTTT. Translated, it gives CASSFLTGHTEAFF.